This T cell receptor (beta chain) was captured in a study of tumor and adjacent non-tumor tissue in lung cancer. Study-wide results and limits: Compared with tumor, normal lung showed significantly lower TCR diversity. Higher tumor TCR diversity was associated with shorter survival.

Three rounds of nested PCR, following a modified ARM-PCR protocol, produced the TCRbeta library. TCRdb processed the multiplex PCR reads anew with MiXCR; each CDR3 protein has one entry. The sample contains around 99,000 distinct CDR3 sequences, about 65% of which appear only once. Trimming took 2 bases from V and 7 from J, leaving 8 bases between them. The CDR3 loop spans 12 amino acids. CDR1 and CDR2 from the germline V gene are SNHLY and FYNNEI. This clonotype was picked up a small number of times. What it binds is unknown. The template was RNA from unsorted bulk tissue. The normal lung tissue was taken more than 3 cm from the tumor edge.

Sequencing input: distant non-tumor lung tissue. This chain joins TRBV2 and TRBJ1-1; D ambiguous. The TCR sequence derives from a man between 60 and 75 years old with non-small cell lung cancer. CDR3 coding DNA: TGTGCCAGCAGTGAAACCGAGATTGAAGCTTTCTTT. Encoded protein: CASSETEIEAFF.